These 27 T cell receptor beta chains were sequenced from one sample in a study of T cell responses to AZD1222 COVID-19 vaccine. Profiled with immunoSEQ multiplex PCR; TCRdb holds only in-frame clones, not every one. The sample carries 68,000 or so clones, 60% to 85% recorded once. The sequences come from peripheral blood, collected on day 0 of AZD1222 vaccination. The receptors stem from an adult in good health.

This clone is a singleton in its sample. The rearrangement uses TRBV5-1 and TRBJ2-2; maybe TRBD1 (6 bases). V lost 6 bases to trimming and J lost 8 bases, with 20 bases between them. The CDR3 contains 15 residues. The germline CDR1 and CDR2 sequences are SGHRS and YFSETQ. The CDR3 DNA reads TGCGCCAGCACATTCGCAGGGGCCGGCAGGGGGGAGCTGTTTTTT. Translating gives CASTFAGAGRGELFF.

This clone has more than one count but fewer than ten. This chain links TRBV19 with TRBJ2-2, with D perhaps matching TRBD1 (5 bases). V was pared by 0 bases and J by 2 bases, with 13 bases between. The CDR3 is 17 amino acids. Germline V lookup: CDR1 LNHDA, CDR2 SQIVND (reference sequence). The CDR3 DNA reads TGTGCCAGTAGTATAGATCCTAGGGGCCAAAACACCGGGGAGCTGTTTTTT. This codes for CASSIDPRGQNTGELFF.

The gene calls are TRBV19 and TRBJ1-4; possibly TRBD1 for D (5 bases). Germline CDR1 and CDR2: LNHDA and SQIVND (reference sequence). V was clipped by 1 base and J by 0 bases, with 9 bases between them. The CDR3 is 16 residues long. CDR3 nucleotides: TGTGCCAGTAGTATAGTCTTGACAGCAACTAATGAAAAACTGTTTTTT. It specifies CASSIVLTATNEKLFF.

This clone was recorded only once. The chain recombines TRBV3-1 (or the pseudogene TRBV3-2) with TRBJ1-1, with D perhaps TRBD1 (6 bases). The CDR3 consists of 11 residues. Between the trimmed V and J ends, which lost 4 bases and 9 bases, there was a span of 9 bases. Germline V lookup: CDR1 LGHDT, CDR2 YNNKEL (reference sequence). The CDR3 sequence: CASSLQGKAFF. CDR3 nucleotide sequence: TGTGCCAGCAGCCTCCAGGGGAAAGCTTTCTTT.

V and J are TRBV5-1 and TRBJ2-1; D is uncertain. Trimming shortened V by 1 base and J by 4 bases, and 9 bases separated the two germline ends. Looked up from germline, CDR1 is SGHRS and CDR2 is YFSETQ. CDR3 size: 14 residues. CDR3 nucleotide sequence: TGCGCCAGCAGCTTGACCTCGGTGTACAATGAGCAGTTCTTC. This codes for CASSLTSVYNEQFF.

CDR3 nucleotide sequence: TGTGCCAGTAGTACCAAATCCGGGACTCTGTACACCGGGGAGCTGTTTTTT. Translated, it gives CASSTKSGTLYTGELFF. The chain recombines TRBV19 with TRBJ2-2; the D gene is possibly TRBD2 (6 bases). The CDR3 sequence is 17 residues long. CDR1 and CDR2 from the germline V gene are LNHDA and SQIVND (reference sequence). Between the trimmed V and J ends, which lost 4 bases and 3 bases, there was a span of 18 bases.

V usage is TRBV6-6 and J usage is TRBJ1-5; the match to TRBD1 covers 7 bases. The CDR3 covers 16 residues. V lost 8 bases, J lost 6 bases, and 16 bases stayed unmatched. Germline-derived CDR1 and CDR2 are MNHNY and SVGAGI (reference sequence). The CDR3 here is CASLSPGGGLGQPQHF. In nucleotides, the CDR3 is TGTGCCAGCCTTTCGCCAGGGGGGGGACTTGGTCAGCCCCAGCATTTT.

The chain carries TRBV6-5 and TRBJ2-7; D gene uncertain. The V and J ends lost 6 bases and 6 bases respectively, with 18 bases between them. This CDR3 is built from 14 residues. Germline CDR1 reads MNHEY; CDR2 reads SVGAGI. Written as DNA, the CDR3 is TGTGCCAGCAGCACTTCCGCCCCCCCGGCCGAGCAGTACTTC. It encodes CASSTSAPPAEQYF.

The genes are TRBV9 and TRBJ1-3; weak D call: TRBD1 (5 bases). Germline lookup yields CDR1 SGDLS and CDR2 YYNGEE. This CDR3 region has 17 residues. V gave up 0 bases and J gave up 9 bases, with 22 bases separating them. The CDR3 DNA is TGTGCCAGCAGCGTAGAGCCCATGGGGCGGTTAGGGGCCACCATATATTTT. It yields the protein CASSVEPMGRLGATIYF.

The rearrangement links TRBV19 to TRBJ1-5; the match to TRBD1 covers 12 bases. The germline V gene has CDR1 LNHDA and CDR2 SQIVND (reference sequence). The CDR3 consists of 16 residues. V trimming: 3 bases; J trimming: 3 bases; junction bases outside the gene matches: 3. The CDR3 coding sequence is TGTGCCAGTAGTATCCGGGACAGGGGGCCCAATCAGCCCCAGCATTTT. The encoded protein is CASSIRDRGPNQPQHF.

The chain is built from TRBV25-1 and TRBJ1-4; possible D gene TRBD1, 6 bases. Deletions cut 3 bases from V and 7 bases from J, with 18 bases between. The CDR3 runs 16 residues. Germline-derived CDR1 and CDR2 are MGHDK and SYGVNS. The CDR3 nucleotides are TGTGCCAGCAGTGAGGTTCGGGGGCCGGGGAGTGAAAAACTGTTTTTT. Amino acid sequence: CASSEVRGPGSEKLFF.

The chain is built from TRBV5-6 and TRBJ2-1, with 9 bases matching TRBD2. Germline lookup yields CDR1 SGHDT and CDR2 YYEEEE. Trimming cost V 3 bases and J 4 bases; bases outside gene matches: 8. The CDR3 is made up of 16 amino acids. The CDR3 loop reads CASSSERGEIYNEQFF. The CDR3 coding sequence is TGTGCCAGCAGCTCGGAGCGGGGGGAGATATACAATGAGCAGTTCTTC.

CDR3 nucleotides: TGTGCCAGCAGCTTAGGAGGAGGCGGCCATCAGCCCCAGCATTTT. This translates into CASSLGGGGHQPQHF. The genes are TRBV7-9 and TRBJ1-5; no clear D. The CDR3 runs to 15 residues. CDR1 and CDR2 from the germline V gene are SEHNR and FQNEAQ (reference sequence). The V gene lost 1 base and the J gene lost 5 bases, with 12 bases spanning the gap.

The chain joins TRBV6-5 to TRBJ1-3, with D unclear. The CDR3 runs 14 residues. CDR1 is MNHEY and CDR2 is SVGAGI in the germline V gene. Trimming removed 6 bases from V and 0 bases from J, with 9 bases in between. The DNA of the CDR3 is TGTGCCAGCAGCTCCCGTCGCTCTGGAAACACCATATATTTT. This sequence encodes CASSSRRSGNTIYF.

This clone appeared a few times. The rearrangement uses TRBV4-3 and TRBJ2-2; weak D call: TRBD1 (5 bases). Trimming cost V 0 bases and J 7 bases, with 12 bases left between them. The CDR3 loop spans 15 amino acids. Germline lookup yields CDR1 LGHNA and CDR2 YSLEER. Here the CDR3 DNA reads TGCGCCAGCAGCCAAGATTTAGGGGCGTTCGGGGAGCTGTTTTTT. It encodes CASSQDLGAFGELFF.

A single count supports this clone. This chain links TRBV2 with TRBJ1-3, with D possibly being TRBD1 (6 bases). Trimming removed 2 bases from V and 0 bases from J, with 8 bases in between. The CDR3 is 15 amino acids. Per germline, CDR1 SNHLY and CDR2 FYNNEI. This CDR3 is CASSEQGSSGNTIYF. DNA for the CDR3: TGTGCCAGCAGTGAACAGGGGAGCTCTGGAAACACCATATATTTT.

V gene TRBV11-2 combines with J gene TRBJ2-1, with 7 nucleotides matching TRBD2. Germline V CDR1 and CDR2: SGHAT, FQNNGV. The CDR3 contains 16 residues. V lost 4 bases to trimming and J lost 8 bases; unmatched junction nucleotides: 14. The CDR3 DNA sequence: TGTGCCAGCAGCTATAGACTAGCTCTTTATCGGGATGAGCAGTTCTTC. Its protein product is CASSYRLALYRDEQFF.

The rearrangement links TRBV9 to TRBJ2-2; D ambiguous. The V end was cut by 5 bases, the J end by 4 bases, with 6 bases between. The germline V gene encodes CDR1 SGDLS and CDR2 YYNGEE. CDR3 length equals 12 residues. The CDR3 spells CASSLTTGELFF. The CDR3 nucleotides read TGTGCCAGCAGTCTAACCACCGGGGAGCTGTTTTTT.

This clone was seen once. This chain connects TRBV10-3 to TRBJ2-2; D not resolved. With 3 bases removed from V and 2 bases from J, the gap between germline ends came to 10 bases. Germline CDR1 ENHRY, CDR2 SYGVKD. This CDR3 contains 15 residues. The CDR3, as DNA: TGTGCCATCAGTGATGGTCGTAGAAACACCGGGGAGCTGTTTTTT. Encoded protein: CAISDGRRNTGELFF.

This clone was found once. J is TRBJ2-3 and V is TRBV24-1; 12 bases are shared with TRBD2. CDR1 and CDR2 from the germline V gene are KGHDR and SFDVKD. Trimming took 5 bases from V and 4 from J; bases not matched to a gene: 3. This CDR3 comprises 15 residues. The CDR3 loop is CATSVPSGGADTQYF. For the CDR3, the DNA is TGTGCCACCAGTGTACCTAGCGGGGGGGCAGATACGCAGTATTTT.

This clone has only a few counts. The chain uses TRBV10-3 and TRBJ1-2, with 9 bases lining up with TRBD1. The CDR3 contains 10 residues. V lost 10 bases and J lost 9; bases outside the gene matches: 3. Per germline, CDR1 ENHRY and CDR2 SYGVKD. The CDR3 reads CATGTGRYTF. In DNA, the CDR3 is TGTGCCACAGGGACAGGGCGCTACACCTTC.

The chain employs TRBV5-4 and TRBJ2-2, with 7 bases identical to TRBD1. CDR3 length equals 14 residues. V was clipped by 5 bases and J by 4 bases; unmatched bases: 5. Germline V gene data show CDR1 as SGHNT and CDR2 as YYREEE (reference sequence). CDR3 protein: CASSRDRGTGELFF. The CDR3 bases are TGTGCCAGCAGTCGGGACAGAGGCACCGGGGAGCTGTTTTTT.

The chain employs TRBV27 and TRBJ1-3, with D unclear. CDR1 and CDR2 (germline): MNHEY, SMNVEV (reference sequence). This CDR3 has 11 residues. V lost 4 bases, J lost 3 bases, and 1 base lay in between. CDR3 DNA sequence: TGTGCCAGCAGTTATGGAAACACCATATATTTT. Its translation is CASSYGNTIYF.

This rearrangement joins TRBV19 to TRBJ1-5, with 7 nucleotides matching TRBD1. The germline V gene has CDR1 LNHDA and CDR2 SQIVND (reference sequence). This CDR3 spans 18 amino acids. Germline trimming cut 6 bases from V and 2 bases from J; bases unmatched to any gene: 16. The CDR3 DNA reads as TGTGCCAGTAGACCCAGGGGGATTAGTAATAGGGGCAATCAGCCCCAGCATTTT. Amino acids: CASRPRGISNRGNQPQHF. Using reference TRBV19 and TRBJ1-5 for the parts outside the CDR3, the full variable domain is DGGITQSPKYLFRKEGQNVTLSCEQNLNHDAMYWYRQDPGQGLRLIYYSQIVNDFQKGDIAEGYSVSREKKESFPLTVTSAQKNPTAFYLCASRPRGISNRGNQPQHFGDGTRLSIL.

This chain joins TRBV5-1 and TRBJ2-7, with 9 bases fitting TRBD1. Trimming removed 0 bases from V and 1 base from J; junction bases left unmatched: 5. There are 16 residues in the CDR3. Germline CDR1 and CDR2: SGHRS and YFSETQ. The CDR3 is CASSLATGQGSYEQYF. For the CDR3, the DNA is TGCGCCAGCAGCTTGGCTACGGGACAGGGATCCTACGAGCAGTACTTC.

This chain links TRBV9 with TRBJ2-2; D is ambiguous. V was cut by 2 bases and J by 4 bases, with 18 bases left in between. The CDR3 runs to 17 residues. The germline V gene encodes CDR1 SGDLS and CDR2 YYNGEE. The CDR3 here is CASSVRTYTQGTGELFF. In DNA form, the CDR3 reads TGTGCCAGCAGCGTGAGGACCTACACCCAAGGCACCGGGGAGCTGTTTTTT.

This chain joins TRBV19 and TRBJ2-5, with D unclear. CDR3 size: 13 residues. Trimming left V 1 base short and J 7 bases short, with 10 bases between. The V gene's germline CDR1 is LNHDA and CDR2 SQIVND (reference sequence). The CDR3, as DNA: TGTGCCAGTAGTATAGGGCCCAGGAGGACCCAGTACTTC. Translated, it gives CASSIGPRRTQYF.